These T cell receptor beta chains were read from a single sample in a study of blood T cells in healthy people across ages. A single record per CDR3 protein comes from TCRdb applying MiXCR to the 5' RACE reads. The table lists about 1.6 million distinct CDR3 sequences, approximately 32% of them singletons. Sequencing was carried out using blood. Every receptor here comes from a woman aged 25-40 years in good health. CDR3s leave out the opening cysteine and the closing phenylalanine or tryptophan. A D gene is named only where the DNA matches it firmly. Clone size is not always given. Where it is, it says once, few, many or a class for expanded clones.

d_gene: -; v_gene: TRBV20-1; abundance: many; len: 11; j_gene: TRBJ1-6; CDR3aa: SAIYTGGSPLH
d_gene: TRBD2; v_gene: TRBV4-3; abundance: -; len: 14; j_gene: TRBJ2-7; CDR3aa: ASSQDLLAVPYEQY
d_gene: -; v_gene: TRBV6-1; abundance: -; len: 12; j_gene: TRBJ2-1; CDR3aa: ATVAGEFYNEQF
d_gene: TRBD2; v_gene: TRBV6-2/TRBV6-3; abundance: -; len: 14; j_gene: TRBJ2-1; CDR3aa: ASSYSSGRLNNEQF
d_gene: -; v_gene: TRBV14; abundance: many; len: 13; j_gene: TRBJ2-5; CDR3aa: ASSQDYNWGETQY
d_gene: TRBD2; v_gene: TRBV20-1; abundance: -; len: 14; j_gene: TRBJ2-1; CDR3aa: SARERGLAVYNEQF
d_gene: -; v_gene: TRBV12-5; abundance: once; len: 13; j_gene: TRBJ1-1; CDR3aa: ASGSGGVMNTEAF
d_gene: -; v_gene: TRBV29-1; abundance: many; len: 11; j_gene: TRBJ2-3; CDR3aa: SVIGVYGDTQY
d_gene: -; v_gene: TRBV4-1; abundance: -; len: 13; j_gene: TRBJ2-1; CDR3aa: ASSQVGLTGHEQF
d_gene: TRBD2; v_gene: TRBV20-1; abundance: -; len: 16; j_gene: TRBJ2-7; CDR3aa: SARDGARGLAGAYEQY
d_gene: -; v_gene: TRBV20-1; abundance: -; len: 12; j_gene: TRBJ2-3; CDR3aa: SARSVSHTDTQY
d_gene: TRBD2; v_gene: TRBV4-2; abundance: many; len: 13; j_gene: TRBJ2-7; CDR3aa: ASSPREDSGYEQY
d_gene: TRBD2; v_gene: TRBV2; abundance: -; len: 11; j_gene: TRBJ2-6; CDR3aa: ARGGSGANVLT
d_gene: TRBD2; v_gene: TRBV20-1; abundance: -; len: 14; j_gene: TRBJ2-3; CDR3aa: SARPPSGRGPDTQY
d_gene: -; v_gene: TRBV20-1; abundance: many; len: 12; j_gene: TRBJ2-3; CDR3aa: SVWDVSSTDTQY
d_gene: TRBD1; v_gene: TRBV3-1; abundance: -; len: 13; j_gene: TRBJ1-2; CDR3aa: ASSQAGQDNYGYT
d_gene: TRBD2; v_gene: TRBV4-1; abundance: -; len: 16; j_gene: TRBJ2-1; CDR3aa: ASSKREAPDEGYNEQF